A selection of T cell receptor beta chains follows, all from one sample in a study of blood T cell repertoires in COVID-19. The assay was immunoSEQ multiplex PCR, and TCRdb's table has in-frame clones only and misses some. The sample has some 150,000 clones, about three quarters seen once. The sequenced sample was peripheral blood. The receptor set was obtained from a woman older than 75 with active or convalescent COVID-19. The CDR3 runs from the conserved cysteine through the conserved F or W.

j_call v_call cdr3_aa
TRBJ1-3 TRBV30 CAWKSTDTIYF
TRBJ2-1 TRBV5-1 CASSFRAPGNEQFF
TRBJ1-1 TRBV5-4 CASSLGSRDPVNTEAFF
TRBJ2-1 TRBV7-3 CASSFQLAGVGEQFF
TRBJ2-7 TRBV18 CASSLGLAGALDHEQYF
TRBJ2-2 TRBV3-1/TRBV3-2 CASSQIPGGNTGELFF
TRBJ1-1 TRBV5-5 CASSPLRAGGFAEAFF
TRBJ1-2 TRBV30 CAWSNEGVGYGYTF
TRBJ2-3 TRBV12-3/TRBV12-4 CASSLQGSDTQYF
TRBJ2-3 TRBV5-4 CASSKRGGGDTQYF
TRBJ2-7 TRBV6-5 CASGHARSAYEQYF
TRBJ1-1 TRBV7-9 CASSTRQGGMRNTEAFF
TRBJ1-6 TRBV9 CASSVDVGGNSPLHF
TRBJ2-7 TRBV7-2 CASSPSGRSYEQYF
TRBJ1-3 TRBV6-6 CASSPRGNTIYF
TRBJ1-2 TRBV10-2 CASSFGARGYGYTF
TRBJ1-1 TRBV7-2 CASSYGEYTEAFF
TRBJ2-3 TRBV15 CATSTRTVTDTQYF
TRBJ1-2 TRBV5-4 CASSLRRQGSYGYTF
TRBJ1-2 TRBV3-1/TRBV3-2 CASSQKIFELGLNGYTF
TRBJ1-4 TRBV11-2 CASRGWNEKLFF
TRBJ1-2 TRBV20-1 CSASYASRGYTF
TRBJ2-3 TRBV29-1 CSVQGGQGSTDTQYF
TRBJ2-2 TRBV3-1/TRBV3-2 CASSHNRGRTGELFF
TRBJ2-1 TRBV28 CASRPGTSGGNSYNEQFF
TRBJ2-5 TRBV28 CASSPVWEETQYF
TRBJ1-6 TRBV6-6 CASSKPPGSGSPLHF
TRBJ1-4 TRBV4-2 CASSLDRAEEKLFF
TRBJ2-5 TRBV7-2 CASSLNYDRGGETQYF
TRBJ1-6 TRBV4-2 CASSPTFSSDSPLHF
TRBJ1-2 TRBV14 CASSQGLQGYGYTF
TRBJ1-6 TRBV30 CAWNRDSSNSPLHF
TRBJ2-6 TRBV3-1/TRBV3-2 CASSQVPRGTGANVLTF
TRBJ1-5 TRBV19 CASSIYVGNQPQHF
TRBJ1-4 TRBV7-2 CASSFRTGGYEKLFF
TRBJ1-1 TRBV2 CASRATGGWNTEAFF
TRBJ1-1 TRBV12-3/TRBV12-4 CASTTRGTEAFF
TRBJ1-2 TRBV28 CASGTPGQRGSNYGYTF
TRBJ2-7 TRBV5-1 CASRYDNRVEQYF
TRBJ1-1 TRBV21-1 CASSKLRGGTGETEAFF
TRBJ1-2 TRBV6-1 CASSDGHRLNYGYTF
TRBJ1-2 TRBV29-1 CSIRGPNYGYTF
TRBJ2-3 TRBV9 CASSVVQSGADTQYF
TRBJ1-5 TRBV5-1 CASSLKPTEPQHF
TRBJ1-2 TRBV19 CASRETGDSGYTF
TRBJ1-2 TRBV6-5 CASSYDLTGSYGYTF
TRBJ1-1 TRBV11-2 CASSLDGTATGNTEAFF
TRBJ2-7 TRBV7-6 CASSLGLASGEQYF
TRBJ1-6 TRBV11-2 CASSLGGSSPLHF
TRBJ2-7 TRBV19 CASSLLAGEPYEQYF
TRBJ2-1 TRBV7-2 CASSPQRGGYNEQFF
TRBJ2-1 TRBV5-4 CASSLVGEENEQFF
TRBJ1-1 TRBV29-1 CSVGDRGTEAFF